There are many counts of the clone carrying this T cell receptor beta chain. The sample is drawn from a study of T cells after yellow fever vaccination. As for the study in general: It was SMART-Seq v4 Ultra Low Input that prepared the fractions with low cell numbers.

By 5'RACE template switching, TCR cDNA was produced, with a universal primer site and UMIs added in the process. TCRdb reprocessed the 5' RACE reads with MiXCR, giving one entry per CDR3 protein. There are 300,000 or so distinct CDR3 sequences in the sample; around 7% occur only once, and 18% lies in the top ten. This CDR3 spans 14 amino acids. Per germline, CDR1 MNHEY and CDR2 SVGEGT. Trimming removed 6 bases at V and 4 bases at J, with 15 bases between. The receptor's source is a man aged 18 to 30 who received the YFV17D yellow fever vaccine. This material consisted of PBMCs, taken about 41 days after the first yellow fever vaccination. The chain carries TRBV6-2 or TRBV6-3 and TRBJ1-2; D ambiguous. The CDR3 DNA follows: TGTGCCAGCAGCCCGGGCCTGGGAATCTATGGCTACACCTTC. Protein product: CASSPGLGIYGYTF.